Below, 20 T cell receptor beta chains from the same sample are listed, as sequenced in a study of blood T cell repertoires in COVID-19. TCRdb's table, derived via immunoSEQ multiplex PCR, lists solely in-frame clones and lacks some. The data show some 72,000 clones, with 75% to 90% seen just once and 0.5% to 0.7% held by the top ten. Sequenced: peripheral blood. The receptors were sampled from a man aged 60 to 75 with acute or convalescent COVID-19.

This clone was counted once. The rearrangement links TRBV6-2 or TRBV6-3 to TRBJ2-1, with 10 bases that match TRBD2. CDR1 is MNHEY and CDR2 is SVGEGT in the germline V gene. Trimming took 5 bases from V and 9 from J; bases not matched to a gene: 7. The CDR3 extends over 14 amino acids. As DNA, the CDR3 is TGTGCCAGCAGTCGGCTAGCGGGAGTCGGTGAGCAGTTCTTC. Translating it yields CASSRLAGVGEQFF.

This clone was counted a single time. This sequence joins TRBV29-1 and TRBJ1-5; 9 nucleotides align to TRBD1. Germline CDR1 reads SQVTM; CDR2 reads ANQGSEA. Trimming cost V 6 bases and J 3 bases; bases outside gene matches: 6. The length of the CDR3 is 14 residues. For the CDR3, the DNA is TGCAGCGTGATCGGGACAGGGCTCAATCAGCCCCAGCATTTT. Encoded protein: CSVIGTGLNQPQHF.

The gene calls are TRBV12-5 and TRBJ2-6; D is unresolved. V was trimmed by 7 bases and J by 2 bases, leaving 6 bases between them. Looked up from germline, CDR1 is LGHNT and CDR2 is FRNRAP. This CDR3 has 13 amino acids. Written as DNA, the CDR3 is TGTGCTAGTGTGAGAGCTGGGGCCAACGTCCTGACTTTC. Translated, it gives CASVRAGANVLTF.

The V and J genes are TRBV28 and TRBJ1-1; no clear D. Germline V gene lookup returns CDR1 MDHEN and CDR2 SYDVKM. This CDR3 spans 14 amino acids. V was pared by 5 bases and J by 1 base, with 11 bases between. The CDR3 region is CASSPRIQNTEAFF. In DNA form, the CDR3 reads TGTGCCAGCAGTCCCAGGATACAGAACACTGAAGCTTTCTTT.

The V and J genes are TRBV10-1 and TRBJ1-2; possibly TRBD1 for D (5 bases). Germline assignment: CDR1 WNHNN and CDR2 SYGVQD (reference sequence). This CDR3 spans 14 amino acids. Trimming left V 9 bases short and J 2 bases short, with 16 bases between. This CDR3 reads CARTVRGSNYGYTF. Here the CDR3 DNA reads TGCGCCAGGACAGTTCGCGGTTCCAACTATGGCTACACCTTC.

J is TRBJ1-2 and V is TRBV5-1; 10 nucleotides align to TRBD1. Germline lookup yields CDR1 SGHRS and CDR2 YFSETQ. The length of the CDR3 is 17 residues. After removal of 0 bases from V and 7 bases from J, the junction contained 12 bases not matched to a gene. The CDR3 spells CASSLAPTDRGLVGYTF. The CDR3 DNA is TGCGCCAGCAGCTTGGCCCCAACCGACAGGGGGCTTGTTGGCTACACCTTC.

J is TRBJ2-7 and V is TRBV12-3 or TRBV12-4, with 9 positions matching TRBD1. V dropped 7 bases and J dropped 3; count of bases not matched to a gene: 4. The CDR3 runs 13 residues. CDR3 region: CASTTTGGYEQYF. CDR3 DNA: TGTGCCAGCACCACGACAGGGGGCTACGAGCAGTACTTC.

There are a few counts of this clone. The chain links TRBV19 to TRBJ1-1; TRBD1 aligns across 11 bases. The germline V gene encodes CDR1 LNHDA and CDR2 SQIVND (reference sequence). The CDR3 is 16 amino acids. The V gene end was trimmed by 1 base and the J gene end by 5 bases; junction bases not matched to a gene: 6. The chain's CDR3 is CASSIAHWDRGTEAFF. The CDR3 DNA follows: TGTGCCAGTAGTATAGCCCATTGGGACAGGGGGACTGAAGCTTTCTTT.

Here the CDR3 reads CASSPGGGRMNTEAFF. CDR3 in DNA: TGTGCCAGCAGCCCCGGCGGAGGGCGGATGAACACTGAAGCTTTCTTT. The rearrangement links TRBV5-4 to TRBJ1-1; D ambiguous. The CDR3 is 16 amino acids. Germline CDR1 SGHNT, CDR2 YYREEE (reference sequence). V was trimmed by 4 bases and J by 0 bases, leaving 16 bases between them.

This clone was recorded a few times. The chain carries TRBV13 and TRBJ1-1; D is unclear. The CDR3 is 13 amino acids. V gave up 5 bases and J gave up 5 bases, with 12 bases separating them. Germline V gene data show CDR1 as PRHDT and CDR2 as FYEKMQ (reference sequence). For the CDR3, the DNA is TGTGCCAGCAGCCTGGGCCCGGGGACTGAAGCTTTCTTT. It is translated as CASSLGPGTEAFF.

J is TRBJ2-3 and V is TRBV5-1; D might be TRBD2 (7 bases). The CDR3 is 16 residues long. Trimming shortened V by 2 bases and J by 3 bases, and 16 bases separated the two germline ends. Germline CDR1 SGHRS, CDR2 YFSETQ. CDR3 DNA: TGCGCCAGCAGCTTAGGGGGGGCGCCCCATACAGATACGCAGTATTTT. Translating gives CASSLGGAPHTDTQYF.

This clone was detected a few times. V usage is TRBV5-5 and J usage is TRBJ2-1; TRBD2 matches 8 bases. The ends lost 4 bases at V and 8 bases at J; junction bases unmatched: 8. The CDR3 length is 14 residues. Germline CDR1 is SGHKS and CDR2 is YYEKEE (reference sequence). The CDR3 spells CASSESRGGYEQFF. In DNA, the CDR3 is TGTGCCAGCAGCGAATCCCGGGGGGGGTATGAGCAGTTCTTC. Looking up the rest from reference TRBV5-5 and TRBJ2-1 gives the full variable domain: DAGVTQSPTHLIKTRGQQVTLRCSPISGHKSVSWYQQVLGQGPQFIFQYYEKEERGRGNFPDRFSARQFPNYSSELNVNALLLGDSALYLCASSESRGGYEQFFGPGTRLTVL.

This chain connects TRBV5-1 to TRBJ2-3, with D possibly matching TRBD2 (7 bases). Trimming left V 4 bases short and J 6 bases short, with 15 bases between. Per the germline V gene, CDR1 is SGHRS and CDR2 is YFSETQ. This CDR3 is built from 14 residues. CDR3 residues: CASSHPGGGDTQYF. The CDR3 DNA reads as TGCGCCAGCAGCCACCCGGGGGGCGGCGATACGCAGTATTTT.

The chain combines TRBV21-1 with TRBJ2-3; the table's TRBD2 call for D was not verified on the DNA. TRBV21-1 is marked as a pseudogene. The CDR3 extends over 17 amino acids. The CDR3 sequence: CASSKAVAGDPRDTQYF. As DNA, the CDR3 is TGTGCCAGCAGCAAAGCGGTAGCGGGAGATCCTAGGGATACGCAGTATTTT.

The chain couples TRBV10-3 to TRBJ1-2; D is uncertain. Between the trimmed V and J ends, which lost 2 bases and 8 bases, there was a span of 18 bases. Germline-derived CDR1 and CDR2 are ENHRY and SYGVKD. There are 15 residues in the CDR3. CDR3 DNA sequence: TGTGCCATCAGTGAGGGGTTGGATCGGCAGAGGGGCTACACCTTC. Translation gives CAISEGLDRQRGYTF.

The V gene is TRBV5-1, the J gene TRBJ1-3; a weak D match, TRBD1 (5 bases). From germline, CDR1 is SGHRS and CDR2 YFSETQ. CDR3 length equals 15 residues. Trimming took off 7 bases at V and 0 bases at J, with 14 bases between the two ends. CDR3 sequence (DNA): TGCGCCAGCGCAGACGGTAGGGGCTCTGGAAACACCATATATTTT. It specifies CASADGRGSGNTIYF. The entire variable domain, with the rest obtained from reference TRBV5-1 and TRBJ1-3, is as follows: KAGVTQTPRYLIKTRGQQVTLSCSPISGHRSVSWYQQTPGQGLQFLFEYFSETQRNKGNFPGRFSGRQFSNSRSEMNVSTLELGDSALYLCASADGRGSGNTIYFGEGSWLTVV.

The CDR3 nucleotides read TGCGCCAGCAGCGTTAGCGGGGGAAGGGACATTCAGTACTTC. It is translated as CASSVSGGRDIQYF. V and J are TRBV5-1 and TRBJ2-4, with TRBD2 identical over 9 bases. Germline V CDR1 and CDR2: SGHRS, YFSETQ. After removal of 4 bases from V and 8 bases from J, the junction contained 7 bases not matched to a gene. The CDR3 covers 14 residues.

V is TRBV29-1 and J is TRBJ1-1, with TRBD1 identical over 7 bases. This CDR3 comprises 14 residues. CDR1 is SQVTM, CDR2 ANQGSEA, per germline. V dropped 2 bases and J dropped 2; count of bases not matched to a gene: 5. The CDR3 bases are TGCAGCGTTGAAAGGACAGGCGTTAACACTGAAGCTTTCTTT. The encoded protein is CSVERTGVNTEAFF.

The V gene is TRBV7-2, the J gene TRBJ2-5, with D perhaps TRBD1 (5 bases). CDR3 length: 14 amino acids. Per germline, CDR1 SGHTA and CDR2 FQGNSA. Trimming took off 5 bases at V and 7 bases at J, with 17 bases between the two ends. CDR3 DNA: TGTGCCAGCAGCCCCGCCGACAGCTTTGGGACCCAGTACTTC. The encoded protein is CASSPADSFGTQYF.

This rearrangement joins TRBV10-3 to TRBJ1-2, with D possibly matching TRBD1 (5 bases). Per germline, CDR1 ENHRY and CDR2 SYGVKD. The CDR3 length is 13 residues. Trimming took off 6 bases at V and 1 base at J, with 9 bases between the two ends. CDR3 DNA: TGTGCCATCAGCGGGGGGAGTAACTATGGCTACACCTTC. Protein product: CAISGGSNYGYTF.